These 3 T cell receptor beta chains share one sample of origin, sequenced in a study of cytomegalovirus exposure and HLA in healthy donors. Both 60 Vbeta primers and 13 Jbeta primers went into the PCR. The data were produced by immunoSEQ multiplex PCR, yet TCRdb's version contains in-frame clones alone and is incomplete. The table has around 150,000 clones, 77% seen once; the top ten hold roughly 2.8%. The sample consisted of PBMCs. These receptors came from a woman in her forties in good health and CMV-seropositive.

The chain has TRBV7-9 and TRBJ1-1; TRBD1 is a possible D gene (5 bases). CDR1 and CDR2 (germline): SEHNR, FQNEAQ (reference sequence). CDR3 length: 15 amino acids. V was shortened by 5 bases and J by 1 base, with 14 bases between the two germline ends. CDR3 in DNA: TGTGCCAGCAGCCCACCCAGGGTAAGGAACACTGAAGCTTTCTTT. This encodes CASSPPRVRNTEAFF.

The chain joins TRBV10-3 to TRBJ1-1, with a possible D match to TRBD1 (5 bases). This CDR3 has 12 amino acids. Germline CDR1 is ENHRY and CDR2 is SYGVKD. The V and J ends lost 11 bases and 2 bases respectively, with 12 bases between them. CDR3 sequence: CASRGGNTEAFF. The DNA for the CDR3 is TGTGCCTCCCGGGGGGGTAACACTGAAGCTTTCTTT.

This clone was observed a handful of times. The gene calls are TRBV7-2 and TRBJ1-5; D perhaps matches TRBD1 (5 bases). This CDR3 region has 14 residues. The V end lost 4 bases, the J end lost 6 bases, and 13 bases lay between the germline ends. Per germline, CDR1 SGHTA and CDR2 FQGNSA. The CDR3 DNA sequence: TGTGCCAGCAGCTCCGGGGGACTTCCTCAGCCCCAGCATTTT. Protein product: CASSSGGLPQPQHF.